These 10 T cell receptor beta chains originate from one sample sequenced in a study of cytomegalovirus exposure and HLA in healthy donors. Vbeta (60) and Jbeta (13) primers were used in the PCR. The data were produced by immunoSEQ multiplex PCR, yet TCRdb's version contains in-frame clones alone and is incomplete. The sample includes 100,000 or so clones, around 80% of them seen just once. The source material was PBMCs. The receptors here all came from a man in his forties or fifties in good health and CMV-seropositive.

This clone occurred a few times. The CDR3 nucleotides are TGTGCCAGCAGCCGTACCTATACGACTAGCGGGAGTGGTTACAATGAGCAGTTCTTC. As protein: CASSRTYTTSGSGYNEQFF. This sequence joins TRBV7-9 and TRBJ2-1; 12 bases agree with TRBD2. The junction had 15 bases not matched to a gene; V was cut back by 5 bases and J by 4 bases. This CDR3 contains 19 residues. Germline values: CDR1 SEHNR, CDR2 FQNEAQ (reference sequence).

The chain combines TRBV5-4 with TRBJ2-7; 13 nucleotides agree with TRBD2. Germline values: CDR1 SGHNT, CDR2 YYREEE (reference sequence). J was trimmed by 6 bases and V by 0 bases; bases with no gene match: 9. The CDR3 covers 17 residues. The CDR3 DNA reads as TGTGCCAGCAGCTTGGGACCACTAGCGGGAGGGCCCCCCGAGCAGTACTTC. It is translated as CASSLGPLAGGPPEQYF.

The chain combines TRBV10-1 with TRBJ1-1; D is undetermined. Deletions cut 7 bases from V and 0 bases from J, with 9 bases between. CDR1 and CDR2 from the germline V gene are WNHNN and SYGVQD (reference sequence). CDR3 length equals 13 residues. The CDR3 DNA reads TGCGCCAGCATGGCCTCTCTGAACACTGAAGCTTTCTTT. It yields the protein CASMASLNTEAFF.

V usage is TRBV19 and J usage is TRBJ1-4, with 8 positions matching TRBD1. CDR1 LNHDA and CDR2 SQIVND come from the germline V gene (reference sequence). Trimming took 3 bases from V and 7 from J; bases not matched to a gene: 7. This CDR3 has 15 residues. CDR3 nucleotides: TGTGCCAGTAGTATCGCAGGGGGCAAGGGTGAAAAACTGTTTTTT. It translates to CASSIAGGKGEKLFF.

Concerning this clone: A read error may account for a junction end that differs from germline. CDR3 bases: TGTGCCAGCAGTGAAAGCGGGGTCGGGGCCAACGGCCTGACTTTC. Translated: CASSESGVGANGLTF. The rearrangement links TRBV6-1 to TRBJ2-6; 7 bases line up with TRBD2. CDR1 and CDR2 (germline): MNHNS, SASEGT. The CDR3 has 15 amino acids.

This clone was observed a few times. V gene TRBV12-5 combines with J gene TRBJ2-5, with unresolved D. The germline V and J ends were trimmed by 5 bases and 5 bases, with 12 bases remaining between them. Per germline, CDR1 LGHNT and CDR2 FRNRAP. The CDR3 is made up of 13 amino acids. CDR3: CASGPSGPETQYF. The CDR3 DNA reads as TGTGCTAGTGGTCCCAGTGGGCCCGAGACCCAGTACTTC.

J is TRBJ2-4 and V is TRBV6-6; D gene ambiguous. Trimming cost V 4 bases and J 3 bases, with 4 bases left between them. Germline assignment: CDR1 MNHNY and CDR2 SVGAGI (reference sequence). The CDR3 contains 12 residues. CDR3 DNA: TGTGCCAGCAGTTCCGGCAAAAACATTCAGTACTTC. Translation gives CASSSGKNIQYF.

The rearrangement links TRBV28 to TRBJ1-4; D is ambiguous. Trimming stripped 8 bases from V and 8 bases from J, with 18 bases between. This CDR3 comprises 14 residues. CDR1 and CDR2 (germline): MDHEN, SYDVKM. CDR3 protein: CASDGGQVTEKLFF. CDR3 bases: TGTGCCAGCGACGGCGGGCAGGTAACCGAAAAACTGTTTTTT.

The chain has TRBV18 and TRBJ2-5; 11 bases are a match to TRBD2. The V segment lost 6 bases and the J segment 1 base; nucleotides outside the gene matches: 7. CDR3 size: 16 residues. Germline V lookup: CDR1 KGHSH, CDR2 LQKENI. The CDR3: CASSRLAGGPQETQYF. Written as DNA, the CDR3 is TGTGCCAGCTCCCGTCTAGCGGGAGGTCCCCAAGAGACCCAGTACTTC.

J is TRBJ2-5 and V is TRBV30; D might be TRBD1 (5 bases). This CDR3 has 12 amino acids. CDR1 and CDR2 from the germline V gene are GTSNPN and SVGIG (reference sequence). Trimming left V 3 bases short and J 0 bases short, with 5 bases between. Written as DNA, the CDR3 is TGTGCCTGGAGGGACAACCAAGAGACCCAGTACTTC. Amino acid sequence: CAWRDNQETQYF.